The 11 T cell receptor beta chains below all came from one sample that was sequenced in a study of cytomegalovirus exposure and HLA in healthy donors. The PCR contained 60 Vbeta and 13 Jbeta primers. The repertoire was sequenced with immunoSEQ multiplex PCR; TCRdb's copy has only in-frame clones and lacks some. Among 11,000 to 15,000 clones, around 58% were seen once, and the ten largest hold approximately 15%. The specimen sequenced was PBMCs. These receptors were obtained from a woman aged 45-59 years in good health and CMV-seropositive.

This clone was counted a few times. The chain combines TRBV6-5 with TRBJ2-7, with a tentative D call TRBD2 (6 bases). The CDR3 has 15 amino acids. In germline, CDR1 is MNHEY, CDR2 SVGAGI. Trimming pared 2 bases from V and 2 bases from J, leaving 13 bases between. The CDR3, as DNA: TGTGCCAGCAGTTACAGGGGACTGGCCACCTACGAGCAGTACTTC. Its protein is CASSYRGLATYEQYF.

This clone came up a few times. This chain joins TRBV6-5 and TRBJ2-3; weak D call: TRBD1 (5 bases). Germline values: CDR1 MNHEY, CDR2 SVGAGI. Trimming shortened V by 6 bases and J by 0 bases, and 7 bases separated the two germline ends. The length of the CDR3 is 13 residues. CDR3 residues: CASSTGSTDTQYF. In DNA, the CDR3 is TGTGCCAGCAGCACAGGAAGCACAGATACGCAGTATTTT.

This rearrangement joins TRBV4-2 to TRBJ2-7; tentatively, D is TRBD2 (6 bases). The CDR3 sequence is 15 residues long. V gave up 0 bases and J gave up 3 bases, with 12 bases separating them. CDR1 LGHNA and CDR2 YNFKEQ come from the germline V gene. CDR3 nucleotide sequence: TGTGCCAGCAGCCAAGACCCCCCGGGGGACTACGAGCAGTACTTC. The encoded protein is CASSQDPPGDYEQYF.

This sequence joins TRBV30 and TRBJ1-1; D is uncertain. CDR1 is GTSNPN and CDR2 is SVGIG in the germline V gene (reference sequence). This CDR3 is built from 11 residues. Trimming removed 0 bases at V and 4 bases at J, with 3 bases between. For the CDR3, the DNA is TGTGCCTGGAGTGTCTCCACTGAAGCTTTCTTT. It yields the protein CAWSVSTEAFF.

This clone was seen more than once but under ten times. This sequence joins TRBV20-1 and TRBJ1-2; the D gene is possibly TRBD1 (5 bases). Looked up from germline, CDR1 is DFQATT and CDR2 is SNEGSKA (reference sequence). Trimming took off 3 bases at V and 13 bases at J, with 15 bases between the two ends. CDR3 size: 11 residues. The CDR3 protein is CSARGGTQGTF. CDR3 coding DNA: TGCAGTGCTAGGGGAGGGACCCAAGGCACCTTC.

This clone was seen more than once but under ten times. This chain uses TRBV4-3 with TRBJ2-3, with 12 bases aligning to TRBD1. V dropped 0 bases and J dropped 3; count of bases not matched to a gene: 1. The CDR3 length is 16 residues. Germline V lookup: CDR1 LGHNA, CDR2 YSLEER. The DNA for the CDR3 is TGCGCCAGCAGCCAAGAGGGACAGGGGGCAACAGATACGCAGTATTTT. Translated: CASSQEGQGATDTQYF.

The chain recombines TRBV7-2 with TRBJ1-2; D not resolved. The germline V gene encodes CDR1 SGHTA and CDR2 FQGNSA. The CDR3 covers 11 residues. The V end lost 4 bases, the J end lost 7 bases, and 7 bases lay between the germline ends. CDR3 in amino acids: CASSSRSGYTF. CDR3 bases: TGTGCCAGCAGCTCGAGGTCTGGCTACACCTTC.

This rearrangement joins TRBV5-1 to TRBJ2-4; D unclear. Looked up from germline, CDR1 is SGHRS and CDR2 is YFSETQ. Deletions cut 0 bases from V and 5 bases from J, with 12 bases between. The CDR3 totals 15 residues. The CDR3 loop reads CASSLEARWENIQYF. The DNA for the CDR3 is TGCGCCAGCAGCTTGGAGGCGAGGTGGGAAAACATTCAGTACTTC.

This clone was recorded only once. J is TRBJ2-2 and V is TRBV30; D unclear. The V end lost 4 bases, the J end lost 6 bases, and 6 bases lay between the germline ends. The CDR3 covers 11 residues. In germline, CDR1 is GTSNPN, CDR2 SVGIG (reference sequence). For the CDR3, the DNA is TGTGCCTGGAACTACGCCGGGGAGCTGTTTTTT. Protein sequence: CAWNYAGELFF.

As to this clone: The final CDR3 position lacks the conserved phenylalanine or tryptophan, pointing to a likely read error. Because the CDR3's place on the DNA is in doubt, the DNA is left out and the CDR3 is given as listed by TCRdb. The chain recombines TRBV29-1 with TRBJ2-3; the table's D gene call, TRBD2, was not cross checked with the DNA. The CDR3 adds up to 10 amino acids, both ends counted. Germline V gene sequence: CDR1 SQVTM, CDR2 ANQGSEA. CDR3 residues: CSVSEPPPYV.

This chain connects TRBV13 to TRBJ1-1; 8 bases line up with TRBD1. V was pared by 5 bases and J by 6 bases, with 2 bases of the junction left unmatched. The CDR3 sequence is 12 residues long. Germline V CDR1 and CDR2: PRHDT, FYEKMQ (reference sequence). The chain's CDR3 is CASSLQGAEAFF. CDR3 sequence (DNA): TGTGCCAGCAGCCTACAGGGGGCTGAAGCTTTCTTT.